This record concerns one T cell receptor beta chain sequence. Its antigen is still unknown. The input lacks base qualities; no much larger clone sits a single base away. TCRbeta CDR3 regions were amplified from genomic DNA by means of the immunoSEQ Assay, a bias-controlled multiplex PCR. The paper's processing steps were these. The number of nucleated cells in each sample was estimated from the amplification of reference gene primers within the assay. Sequence reads were collapsed and filtered to measure the absolute abundance of every unique TCRbeta CDR3 rearrangement. For each sample, productive Simpson clonality was calculated as the square root of Simpson's diversity index over productive rearrangements. What TCRdb holds here is the immuneACCESS table cut down to in-frame rearrangements. Part of the clones is not present; checked against another copy, under half of the missing clones reflect an unresolved V gene, and the others are unexplained. The V and J calls and the clone size are those of that table, but D and trimming were determined from the DNA. Counted in this sample were over 200,000 clones; less than 90% of them appeared once. Under 2.5% of the sample is held by the ten biggest clonotypes.

Each collaborating institution followed its own protocols to collect whole blood in K2EDTA tubes. For TCRbeta analysis, collaborators shipped samples as frozen whole blood, isolated PBMCs, or DNA extracted from either of those sample types. From cysteine to phenylalanine, the CDR3 is 17 amino acids long. Here the CDR3 DNA is all that survives: 51 bases in frame from base 1. From the germline V gene, CDR1 is SGDLS and CDR2 is YYNGEE. Germline trimming: 3 bases from V, 4 bases from J; junction bases outside gene matches: 11. The entry originates in a study of blood T cell repertoires in COVID-19 (dated by TCRdb to 2020 to 2022). Broadly, across the study: The collaborator samples originated in the United States, Italy and Spain and spanned the acute and convalescent phases of COVID-19. The material from the prospective study consisted of cDNA or gDNA derived from T cells, B-cell-depleted T cells, or PBMCs. Subjects who had been exposed to COVID-19, were actively infected with it, or had recovered from it provided the deeply sampled blood TCRbeta repertoires that made up the dataset. The repertoires were released in a freely available public database intended as a resource for research on the immune response to SARS-CoV-2. The samples were drawn from the first 160 participants of the ongoing ImmuneRACE study and from 950 to 1,500 subjects provided by 6 global collaborators. Sample metadata almost always included a de-identified subject ID, COVID-19 status, age in years and sex. Where available, HLA class I and class II types were obtained from metadata supplied by the sample provider rather than from assay-based typing. What the study reported, not specific to this receptor: The amount of clinical and demographic metadata varied by source and participant and was provided uncurated.

The chain employs TRBV9 and TRBJ2-7, and 12 bases in between align with TRBD2. The clonotype originates from a middle-aged man with active or convalescent COVID-19. The sequenced sample was peripheral blood. The base sequence is TGTGCCAGCAGCGGCTATTCTAGCGGGGGGGCCGGTTACGAGCAGTACTTC. The resulting protein is CASSGYSSGGAGYEQYF. This CDR3, with the reference TRBV9 and TRBJ2-7 proteins standing in past its ends, gives the full variable domain DSGVTQTPKHLITATGQRVTLRCSPRSGDLSVYWYQQSLDQGLQFLIQYYNGEERAKGNILERFSAQQFPDLHSELNLSSLELGDSALYFCASSGYSSGGAGYEQYFGPGTRLTVT.